This T cell receptor (beta chain) originates from a study of T-cell memory formation after mild COVID-19 (dated by TCRdb to about 2021). The study in broad terms: TCR sequence clusters from the two donors were found to be largely donor specific. Longitudinal TCRalpha and TCRbeta repertoire sequencing tracked T-cell clones expanding and contracting after mild COVID-19 in a couple of donors. The cohort was made up of two young adult volunteers, one female and one male, who were previously healthy.

Ficoll-Paque density gradient centrifugation was used to isolate PBMCs. Summary of the overall study and its limitations: SARS-CoV-2 specificity was not confirmed for the second-wave clones peaking on day 37. Contracting CD4+ clones were located mainly in the CM and EM memory subsets, whereas CD8+ clones were found to be enriched in EMRA. The detection of some responding clones in pre-infection memory suggests that pre-existing cross-reactive memory T cells joined the SARS-CoV-2 response. Only a couple of mild cases were covered by the study, and larger cohorts that include severe cases with pre-infection samples were considered necessary. Balanced CD4/CD8 phenotypes were observed for clones contracting from day 15 to 85, whereas a bias towards CD4+ was observed for a second wave of clones expanding from day 15 to 37.

The reads were generated on an Illumina NovaSeq 6000. cDNA libraries for TCRalpha and TCRbeta were prepared by 5'RACE using constant-segment primers, with sample barcodes and unique molecular identifiers added. RNA was extracted from every sample with Trizol reagent. Libraries were amplified in two PCR steps, with a second sample barcode and Illumina TruSeq adapters added in the second step. Libraries were sequenced on an Illumina NovaSeq with 2 x 150 bp paired-end reads. From the authors' description of their analysis: With migec v1.2.7, reads were demultiplexed and then collapsed into UMI-guided consensus sequences. Using mixcr v2.1.11, UMI consensuses were aligned to TRA and TRB V and J templates and then assembled into clonotypes. Expanded or contracted clonotypes were those called significant by both edgeR and NoisET, with noise models trained on biological replicates. For edgeR calls, the thresholds were a false discovery rate-adjusted p below 0.01 and a log2 fold-change of 1. PCA with hierarchical clustering of max-normalized trajectories of the 1000 most abundant clonotypes was used as exploratory dynamics analysis. Separately sequenced CD4+ and CD8+ repertoires were used to assign a CD4 or CD8 phenotype to each responding clone. In-frame beta chains were kept once TCRdb had trimmed the public reads at Q25 with fastp and called clones with MiXCR. Each entry is one CDR3 protein sequence, shown with its most common DNA and genes. In this record, the V and J calls reflect TCRdb's handling and not the investigators' own analysis. Here the sample has 170,000 or so distinct CDR3 sequences; 25% to 40% occur a single time. 12% of the sample comes from the top ten.

To note about this clonotype: The target of this receptor is not known. No much larger clone exists at a distance of one base, and base qualities are not known.

Counted from cysteine to phenylalanine, this CDR3 has 16 amino acids. Only the CDR3 region is kept as DNA, spanning 48 bases read in frame from base 1. The germline V gene provides CDR1 SGHTA and CDR2 FQGNSA. V lost 3 bases and J lost 9 bases, and the count of bases not matched to a germline gene is 13. The specimen sequenced was PBMCs or a T cell subset sorted from them (not recorded which). The TCR comes from an adult woman who had mild COVID-19 (a few samples of this study predate the infection). The sample titles of this study are shuffled in the database, so cell type and time point are left out; the donor was told from shared clones. The rearrangement joined TRBV7-2 to TRBJ2-1, with 8 junctional bases fitting TRBD2. The DNA sequence is given as TGTGCCAGCAGCTTGGGCGGGGGGTTGGTTACAACTGAGCAGTTCTTC. Its amino acids are CASSLGGGLVTTEQFF.